This TCR beta chain was captured by sequencing in a study of OX40 agonist ivuxolimab in advanced cancers. Germline lookup yields CDR1 MGHRA and CDR2 YSYEKL. Deletions cut 1 base from V and 2 bases from J, with 9 bases between. This CDR3 comprises 14 residues. Only in-frame clones appear in the TCRdb table, and some are missing; sequencing was by immunoSEQ multiplex PCR. The sample consists of tens of thousands of clones, 90% of them appearing once. The source is an adult with an advanced solid tumor such as melanoma, head and neck, liver or kidney cancer. The source material was CD4+ or CD8+ T cells sorted from blood, sampled in a trial of the OX40 agonist ivuxolimab. The chain links TRBV4-1 to TRBJ2-7; D ambiguous. The CDR3 loop reads CASSQVGLPYEQYF. The CDR3 DNA reads as TGCGCCAGCAGCCAAGTTGGCCTCCCCTACGAGCAGTACTTC.